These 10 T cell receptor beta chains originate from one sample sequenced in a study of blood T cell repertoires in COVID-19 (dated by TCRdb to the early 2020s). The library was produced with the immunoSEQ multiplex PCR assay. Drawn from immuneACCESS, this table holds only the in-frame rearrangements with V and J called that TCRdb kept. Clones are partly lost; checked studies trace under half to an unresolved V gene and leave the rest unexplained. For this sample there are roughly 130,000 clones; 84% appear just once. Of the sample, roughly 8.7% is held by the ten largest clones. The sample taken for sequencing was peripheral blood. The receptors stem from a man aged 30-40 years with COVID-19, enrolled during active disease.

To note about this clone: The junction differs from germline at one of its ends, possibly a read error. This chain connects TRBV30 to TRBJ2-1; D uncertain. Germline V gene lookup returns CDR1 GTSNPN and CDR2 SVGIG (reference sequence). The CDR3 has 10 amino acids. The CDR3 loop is CAWRVGSCIF. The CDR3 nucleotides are TGTGCCTGGAGAGTTGGTAGCTGTATCTTC.

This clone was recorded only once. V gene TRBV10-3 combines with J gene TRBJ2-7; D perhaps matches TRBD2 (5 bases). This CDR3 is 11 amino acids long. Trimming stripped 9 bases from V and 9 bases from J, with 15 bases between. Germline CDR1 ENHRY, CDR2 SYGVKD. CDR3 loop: CAISGETAQYF. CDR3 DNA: TGTGCCATTTCTGGGGAGACTGCGCAGTACTTC.

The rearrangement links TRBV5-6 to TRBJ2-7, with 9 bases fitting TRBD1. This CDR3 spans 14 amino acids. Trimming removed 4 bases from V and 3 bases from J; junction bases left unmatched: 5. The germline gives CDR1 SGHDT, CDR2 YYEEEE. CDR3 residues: CASSAGQGIYEQYF. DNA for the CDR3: TGTGCCAGCAGCGCCGGACAGGGGATCTACGAGCAGTACTTC.

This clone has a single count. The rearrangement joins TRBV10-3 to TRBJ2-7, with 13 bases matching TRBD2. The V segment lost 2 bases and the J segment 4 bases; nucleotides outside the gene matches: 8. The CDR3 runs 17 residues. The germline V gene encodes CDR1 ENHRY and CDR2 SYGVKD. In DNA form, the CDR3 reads TGTGCCATCAGTGAGACCGGGACTAGCGGGATACGGTACGAGCAGTACTTC. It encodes CAISETGTSGIRYEQYF.

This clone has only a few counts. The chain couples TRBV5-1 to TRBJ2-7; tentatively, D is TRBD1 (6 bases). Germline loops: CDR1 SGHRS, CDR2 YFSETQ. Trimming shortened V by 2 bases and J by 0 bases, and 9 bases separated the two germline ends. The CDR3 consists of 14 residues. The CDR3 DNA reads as TGCGCCAGCAGCTTCGGGACACACTCCTACGAGCAGTACTTC. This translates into CASSFGTHSYEQYF.

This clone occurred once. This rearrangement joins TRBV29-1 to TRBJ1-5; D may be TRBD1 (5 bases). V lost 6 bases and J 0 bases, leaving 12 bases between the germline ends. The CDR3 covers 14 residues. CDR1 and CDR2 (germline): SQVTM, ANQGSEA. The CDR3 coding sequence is TGCAGCGTCGGAGAGACAGATAGCAATCAGCCCCAGCATTTT. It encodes CSVGETDSNQPQHF.

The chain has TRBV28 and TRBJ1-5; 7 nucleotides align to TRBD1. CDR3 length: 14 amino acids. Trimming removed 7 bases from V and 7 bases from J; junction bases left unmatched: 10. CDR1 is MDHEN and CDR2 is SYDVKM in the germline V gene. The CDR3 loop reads CASTDREEIQPQHF. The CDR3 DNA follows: TGTGCCAGCACCGACAGGGAAGAGATCCAGCCCCAGCATTTT. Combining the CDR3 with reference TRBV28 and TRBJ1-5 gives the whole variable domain DVKVTQSSRYLVKRTGEKVFLECVQDMDHENMFWYRQDPGLGLRLIYFSYDVKMKEKGDIPEGYSVSREKKERFSLILESASTNQTSMYLCASTDREEIQPQHFGDGTRLSIL.

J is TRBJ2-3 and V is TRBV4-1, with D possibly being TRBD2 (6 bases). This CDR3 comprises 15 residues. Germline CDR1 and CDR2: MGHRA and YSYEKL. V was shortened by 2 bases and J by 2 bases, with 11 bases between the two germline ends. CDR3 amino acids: CASSQRDSATDTQYF. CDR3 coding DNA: TGCGCCAGCAGCCAACGGGACTCTGCCACAGATACGCAGTATTTT.

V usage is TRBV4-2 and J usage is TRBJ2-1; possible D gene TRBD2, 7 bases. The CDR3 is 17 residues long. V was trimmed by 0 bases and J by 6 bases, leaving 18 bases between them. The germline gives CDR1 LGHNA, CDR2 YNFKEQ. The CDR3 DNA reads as TGTGCCAGCAGCCAAGATAGCCGAGGGAGGGGGGGCAATGAGCAGTTCTTC. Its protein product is CASSQDSRGRGGNEQFF.

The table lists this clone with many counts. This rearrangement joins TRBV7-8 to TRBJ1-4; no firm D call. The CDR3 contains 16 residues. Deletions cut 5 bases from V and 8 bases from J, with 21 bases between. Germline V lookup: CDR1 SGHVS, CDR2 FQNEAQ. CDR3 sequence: CASSPIIRGGGEKLFF. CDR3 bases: TGTGCCAGCAGCCCGATAATCCGGGGAGGAGGGGAAAAACTGTTTTTT.